The 8 T cell receptor beta chains given below trace back to one sample, sequenced in a study of CD8+CD57+ T cells in acquired aplastic anemia. CDR3 and TCR beta VDJ profiling relied on a genomic DNA template. TCRdb fed the reads into MiXCR, producing one record per CDR3 protein. The repertoire consists of around 250,000 distinct CDR3 sequences, with 55% to 60% occurring once and the leading ten covering around 8%. Sequencing was performed on sorted CD4+, CD8+, or CD8+CD57+ T cells (not recorded which) from PBMCs. Source of these receptors: a human donor with severe aplastic anemia or a healthy control (not recorded which).

This chain connects TRBV19 to TRBJ1-6; D gene unclear. Germline V gene sequence: CDR1 LNHDA, CDR2 SQIVND (reference sequence). The CDR3 is 15 amino acids. Deletions cut 6 bases from V and 7 bases from J, with 16 bases between. This CDR3 is CASSPREGTNSPLHF. CDR3 in DNA: TGTGCCAGTAGCCCTAGGGAGGGCACCAATTCACCCCTCCACTTT.

This clonotype was seen only a few times. V usage is TRBV7-7 and J usage is TRBJ2-1; D is possibly TRBD1 (6 bases). CDR3 length: 15 amino acids. The germline CDR1 and CDR2 sequences are SSHAT and FNYEAQ (reference sequence). Trimming stripped 5 bases from V and 6 bases from J, with 17 bases between. CDR3 nucleotide sequence: TGTGCCAGCAGCCCAGGGACACACGGAAGCAATGAGCAGTTCTTC. Its translation is CASSPGTHGSNEQFF. The full variable domain, completed using reference TRBV7-7 and TRBJ2-1, is GAGVSQSPRYKVTKRGQDVTLRCDPISSHATLYWYQQALGQGPEFLTYFNYEAQPDKSGLPSDRFSAERPEGSISTLTIQRTEQRDSAMYRCASSPGTHGSNEQFFGPGTRLTVL.

The CDR3 loop reads CASSLSGGRSYEQYF. CDR3 sequence (DNA): TGTGCCAGCAGCTTGAGCGGGGGCCGCTCCTACGAGCAGTACTTC. V is TRBV7-2 and J is TRBJ2-7; TRBD2 matches at 8 bases. After removal of 3 bases from V and 0 bases from J, the junction contained 4 bases not matched to a gene. CDR1 and CDR2 from the germline V gene are SGHTA and FQGNSA. The CDR3 is 15 residues long.

The chain employs TRBV2 and TRBJ2-5; D possibly corresponds to TRBD2 (7 bases). V was trimmed by 7 bases and J by 9 bases, leaving 24 bases between them. In germline, CDR1 is SNHLY, CDR2 FYNNEI. The CDR3 has 15 amino acids. CDR3 nucleotides: TGTGCCAGCAAGGGGGGGGCGAGCACCGGGGAGCCCCAGTACTTC. It yields the protein CASKGGASTGEPQYF.

This clonotype occurred many times. The gene calls are TRBV5-5 and TRBJ1-5; unclear D gene. The CDR3 contains 14 residues. V was cut by 1 base and J by 5 bases, with 10 bases left in between. Germline V gene lookup returns CDR1 SGHKS and CDR2 YYEKEE (reference sequence). The CDR3 DNA is TGTGCCAGCAGCTTGATCTGGAGGGATCAGCCCCAGCATTTT. This codes for CASSLIWRDQPQHF.

This clonotype is a singleton in its sample. An end of the junction does not agree with germline; a read error may underlie this. This chain uses TRBV10-1 with TRBJ2-5; no clear D. The CDR3 consists of 13 residues. The germline gives CDR1 WNHNN, CDR2 SYGVQD (reference sequence). Here the CDR3 reads CAICEKYQETQYF. As DNA, the CDR3 is TGTGCCATCTGTGAGAAGTACCAAGAGACCCAGTACTTC.

This chain connects TRBV4-3 to TRBJ2-7; 10 positions match TRBD1. Looked up from germline, CDR1 is LGHNA and CDR2 is YSLEER. The CDR3 length is 17 residues. V was clipped by 1 base and J by 7 bases; unmatched bases: 13. Here the CDR3 DNA reads TGCGCCAGCAGCCAAGTAGGGCCCTGGGACAGGGGAGGAGAGCAGTACTTC. Translated: CASSQVGPWDRGGEQYF.

This chain uses TRBV7-6 with TRBJ2-5; 8 nucleotides match TRBD2. This CDR3 has 15 amino acids. Germline V gives CDR1 SGHVS, CDR2 FNYEAQ. J gave up 3 bases and V 1 base, and 4 bases lay outside the gene matches. CDR3 protein: CASSLGAGAEETQYF. As DNA, the CDR3 is TGTGCCAGCAGCTTAGGAGCGGGGGCCGAAGAGACCCAGTACTTC.